Listed below are T cell receptor beta chains from one sample, sequenced in a study of shared T cell receptors in the human thymus. Here immunoSEQ multiplex PCR was the method, and the copy in TCRdb shows in-frame clones only, minus some. The table lists 720,000 or so clones, approximately 85% of them singletons. This sample was shared with a second study, whose subject was human thymus T cells.

The source material was thymocytes. The receptors originated from a girl less than two years old with a congenital heart defect. Both conserved end residues are part of each CDR3.

V gene	CDR3 length	J gene	CDR3 protein
TRBV14	14	TRBJ1-3	CASSQWTAGNTIYF
TRBV11-2	16	TRBJ1-1	CASSSLVGQGNTEAFF
TRBV19	13	TRBJ2-7	CASSRDRGGEQYF
TRBV18	13	TRBJ2-5	CASSPRTEETQYF
TRBV19	19	TRBJ1-5	CASLQAGPSSGLSNQPQHF
TRBV5-1	16	TRBJ1-1	CASSPRDRSIHTEAFF
TRBV14	16	TRBJ2-3	CASSHATGIRADTQYF
TRBV9	15	TRBJ2-1	CASSVGRVIHNEQFF
TRBV5-5	13	TRBJ2-2	CASSWPNTGELFF
TRBV2	16	TRBJ2-7	CASRDGFRGPSGEQYF
TRBV7-6	13	TRBJ1-2	CASSSDRGYGYTF
TRBV4-2	18	TRBJ2-2	CASSRSTGELADTGELFF
TRBV29-1	12	TRBJ2-5	CSVALILETQYF
TRBV6-1	11	TRBJ1-2	CASTRGEGYTF
TRBV11-2	11	TRBJ1-2	CASKEDYGYTF
TRBV4-1	16	TRBJ1-5	CASSQPPGQGYQPQHF
TRBV19	15	TRBJ1-5	CASSIDPGLPQPQHF
TRBV29-1	13	TRBJ1-2	CSVIEIVSSGYTF
TRBV29-1	11	TRBJ1-2	CSVEVRTGYTF
TRBV7-7	15	TRBJ2-2	CASSSDRENTGELFF
TRBV19	13	TRBJ2-7	CASRKPTGGEQYF
TRBV5-1	14	TRBJ1-1	CASSLGTSQTEAFF